The present T cell receptor beta chain was sequenced within a study of T cells in Graves' hyperthyroidism and ophthalmopathy. The CDR3 loop spans 15 amino acids. The V gene end was trimmed by 3 bases and the J gene end by 2 bases; junction bases not matched to a gene: 5. The germline CDR1 and CDR2 sequences are SGDLS and YYNGEE. Pregnant or lactating patients were excluded, as were those with uncontrolled infection or other autoimmune disease. As for this clonotype: Its antigen is currently unknown.

Regions amplified from RNA transcripts were the TCR beta CDR3 regions. The primer set for the first-round RT-PCR of the TCR CDR3 was HTBI. From the multiplex PCR reads, TCRdb called clonotypes with MiXCR, one entry per CDR3 protein. The table includes approximately 410,000 distinct CDR3 sequences, roughly 13% detected once. The study, taken as a whole, reports: Ophthalmopathy was separated from stable hyperthyroidism by a 13 V-J model.

The sequence was obtained from a woman under 30 with Graves' hyperthyroidism. The sequenced material came from blood. The V and J genes are TRBV9 and TRBJ2-3, with 8 nucleotides matching TRBD1. The DNA for the CDR3 is TGTGCCAGCAGCGCGGACAGGGTTTACACAGATACGCAGTATTTT. Protein product: CASSADRVYTDTQYF.